This T cell receptor (beta chain) appears in the sequencing data of a study of T cells expressing NK-cell markers. Study-wide context: Investigators obtained TCR beta repertoires from sorted CD3+CD56+NKG2C+, CD3+CD56+NKG2C- and CD3+CD56-NKG2C+ T cells. Out of eight donors sequenced, seven tested HCMV-seropositive and the remaining one seronegative. Notes on the study in general: Evidence did not settle whether expanded NKG2C+ T cell clones targeted HCMV. The dominant NKG2C+ clonotypes represented about 1.0-7.5% of CD8+ T cells in five to seven donors.

Worth noting for this clonotype: Its antigen remains unknown.

The length of the CDR3 is 16 residues. TCRdb reprocessed the 5' RACE reads; each CDR3 protein has one entry and no DNA is given. This sample's table has about 550,000 distinct CDR3 sequences. This TCR was recovered from a man in his late teens or twenties in good health. The rearrangement links TRBV12-3 or TRBV12-4 to TRBJ2-3. The sequenced material came from blood T cells: a sorted CD56 or NKG2C T cell subset, CD4+ or CD8+ T cells, or bulk PBMC T cells (not recorded which). The CDR3 is CASSLEGIKGTDTQYF.